The sequence of this T cell receptor beta chain was determined in a study of blood T cell repertoires in COVID-19. In the study overall: Nucleic acid was either cDNA or gDNA, and it came from T cells, B-cell-depleted T cells, or PBMCs.

Looked up from germline, CDR1 is DFQATT and CDR2 is SNEGSKA (reference sequence). The J segment lost 2 bases and the V segment lost 3 bases, leaving 9 bases of the junction unmatched. The CDR3 extends over 17 amino acids. Original analysis: Nucleated cell counts were estimated from reference gene primer amplification. Generated by immunoSEQ multiplex PCR, the TCRdb table keeps only in-frame clones and is missing some. V, J and clone size are taken as reported in that table, and D and trimming were inferred from the DNA itself. Of roughly 410,000 clones in the sample, 80% to 90% are singletons; the top ten hold about 1.2%.

The clonotype comes from a man aged 35 to 55 with acute or convalescent COVID-19. The sample consisted of peripheral blood. The chain joins TRBV20-1 to TRBJ2-6; the match to TRBD1 covers 8 bases. The chain's CDR3 is CSASNTGGEPGANVLTF. CDR3 nucleotide sequence: TGCAGTGCTAGTAATACAGGGGGAGAACCTGGGGCCAACGTCCTGACTTTC.